The sequence of this T cell receptor beta chain was determined in a study of blood T cell repertoires in COVID-19. Study information: Specimens from acute and convalescent COVID-19 originated in the United States, Italy and Spain. PBMCs, B-cell-depleted T cells, or T cells provided the cDNA or gDNA that made up the material.

How the authors handled the data: Using reference gene primer amplification, nucleated cell counts were estimated. Repertoires were generated with immunoSEQ multiplex PCR, while TCRdb's copy carries only in-frame clones and drops some. The DNA gave D and trimming, while V, J and clone size come from that table. The sample has roughly 130,000 clones, about 79% seen once. Germline V lookup: CDR1 SGHNT, CDR2 YENEEA. The CDR3 is 15 residues long. Trimming removed 5 bases from V and 5 bases from J, with 15 bases in between. This chain uses TRBV11-3 with TRBJ2-2; D gene unclear. Sequencing was done on a sample of peripheral blood. This receptor was obtained from a woman in her 50s with acute or convalescent COVID-19. The CDR3 loop is CASSPRSQITGELFF. DNA of the CDR3: TGTGCCAGCAGCCCTAGGTCCCAGATAACCGGGGAGCTGTTTTTT.